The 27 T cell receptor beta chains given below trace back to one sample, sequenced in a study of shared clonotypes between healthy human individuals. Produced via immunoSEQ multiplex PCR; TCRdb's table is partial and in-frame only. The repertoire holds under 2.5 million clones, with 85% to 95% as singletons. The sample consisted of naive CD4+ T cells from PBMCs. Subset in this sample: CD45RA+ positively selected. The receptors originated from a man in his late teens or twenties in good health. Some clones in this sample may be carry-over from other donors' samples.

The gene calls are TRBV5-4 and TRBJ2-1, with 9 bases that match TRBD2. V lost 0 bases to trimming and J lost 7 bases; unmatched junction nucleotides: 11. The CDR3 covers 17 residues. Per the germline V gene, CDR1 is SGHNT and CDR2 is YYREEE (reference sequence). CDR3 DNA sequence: TGTGCCAGCAGCTTGGCGTCGTCTAGCGGGACATATAATGAGCAGTTCTTC. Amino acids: CASSLASSSGTYNEQFF.

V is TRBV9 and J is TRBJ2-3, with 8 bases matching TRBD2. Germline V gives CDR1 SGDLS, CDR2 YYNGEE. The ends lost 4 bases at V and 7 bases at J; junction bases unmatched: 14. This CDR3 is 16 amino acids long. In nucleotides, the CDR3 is TGTGCCAGCAGCCCTTTTTCGGGAGGGCCGAGGAATACGCAGTATTTT. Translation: CASSPFSGGPRNTQYF.

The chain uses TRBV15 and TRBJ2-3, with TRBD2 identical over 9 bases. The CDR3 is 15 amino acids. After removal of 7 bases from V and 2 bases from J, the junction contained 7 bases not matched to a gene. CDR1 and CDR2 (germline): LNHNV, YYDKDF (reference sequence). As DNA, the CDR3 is TGTGCCACCACCCGAAGCGGGAGGAACACAGATACGCAGTATTTT. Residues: CATTRSGRNTDTQYF.

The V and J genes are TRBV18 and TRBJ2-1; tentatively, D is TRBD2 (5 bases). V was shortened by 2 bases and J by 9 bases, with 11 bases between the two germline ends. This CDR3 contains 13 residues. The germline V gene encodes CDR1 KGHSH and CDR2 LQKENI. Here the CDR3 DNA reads TGTGCCAGCTCACCATCACTAGATAGTGAGCAGTTCTTC. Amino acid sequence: CASSPSLDSEQFF.

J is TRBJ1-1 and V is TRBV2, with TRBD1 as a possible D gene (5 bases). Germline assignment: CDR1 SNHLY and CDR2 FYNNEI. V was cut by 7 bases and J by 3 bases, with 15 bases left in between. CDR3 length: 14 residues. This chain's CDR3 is CASNRRVGDTEAFF. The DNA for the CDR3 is TGTGCCAGCAACAGGAGGGTCGGGGACACTGAAGCTTTCTTT.

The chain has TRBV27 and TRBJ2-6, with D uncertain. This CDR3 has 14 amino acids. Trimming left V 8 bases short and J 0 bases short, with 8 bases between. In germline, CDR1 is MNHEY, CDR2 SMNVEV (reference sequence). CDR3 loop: CASPQVSGANVLTF. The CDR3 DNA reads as TGTGCCAGCCCTCAAGTCTCTGGGGCCAACGTCCTGACTTTC.

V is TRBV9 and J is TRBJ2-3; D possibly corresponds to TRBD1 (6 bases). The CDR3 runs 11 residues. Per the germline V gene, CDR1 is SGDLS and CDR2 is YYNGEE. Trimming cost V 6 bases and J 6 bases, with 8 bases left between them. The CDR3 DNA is TGTGCCAGCAACCAGGGGGATACGCAGTATTTT. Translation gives CASNQGDTQYF.

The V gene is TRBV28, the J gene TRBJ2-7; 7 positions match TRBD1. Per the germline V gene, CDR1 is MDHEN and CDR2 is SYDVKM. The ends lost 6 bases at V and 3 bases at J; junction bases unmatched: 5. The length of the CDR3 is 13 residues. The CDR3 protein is CASRTGLVYEQYF. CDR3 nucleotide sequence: TGTGCCAGCAGGACAGGGTTGGTCTACGAGCAGTACTTC.

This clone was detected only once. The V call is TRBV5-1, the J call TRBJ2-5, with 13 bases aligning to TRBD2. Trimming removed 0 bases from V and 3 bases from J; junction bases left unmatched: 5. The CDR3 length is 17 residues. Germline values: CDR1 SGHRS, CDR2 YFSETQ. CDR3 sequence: CASSLGLAGGYEETQYF. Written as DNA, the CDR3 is TGCGCCAGCAGCTTGGGACTAGCGGGAGGTTACGAAGAGACCCAGTACTTC.

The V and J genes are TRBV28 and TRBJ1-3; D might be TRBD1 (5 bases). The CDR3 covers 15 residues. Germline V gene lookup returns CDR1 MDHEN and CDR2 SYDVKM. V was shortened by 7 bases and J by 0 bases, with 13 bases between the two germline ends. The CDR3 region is CASIPGGSSGNTIYF. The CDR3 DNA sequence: TGTGCCAGCATCCCGGGGGGGAGCTCTGGAAACACCATATATTTT.

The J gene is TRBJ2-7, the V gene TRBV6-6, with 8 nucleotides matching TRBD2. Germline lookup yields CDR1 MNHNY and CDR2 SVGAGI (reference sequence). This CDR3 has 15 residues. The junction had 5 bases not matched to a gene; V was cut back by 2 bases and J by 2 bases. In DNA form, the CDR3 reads TGTGCCAGCAGTTACGTACGCGGGGGGCCCTACGAGCAGTACTTC. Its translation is CASSYVRGGPYEQYF.

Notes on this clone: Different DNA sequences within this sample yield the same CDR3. The CDR3 region is CASSPSLNTGELFF. DNA for the CDR3: TGTGCCAGCTCACCTTCCTTGAACACCGGGGAGCTGTTTTTT. The V gene is TRBV18, the J gene TRBJ2-2; unclear D gene. CDR3 length: 14 residues. The V end lost 3 bases, the J end lost 1 base, and 6 bases lay between the germline ends. CDR1 and CDR2 (germline): KGHSH, LQKENI.

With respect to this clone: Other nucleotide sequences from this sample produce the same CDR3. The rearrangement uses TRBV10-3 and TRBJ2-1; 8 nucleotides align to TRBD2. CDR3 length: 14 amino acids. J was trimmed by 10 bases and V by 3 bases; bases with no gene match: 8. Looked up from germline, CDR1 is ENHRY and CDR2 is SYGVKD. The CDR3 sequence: CAISESGGLGEQFF. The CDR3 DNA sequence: TGTGCCATCAGTGAAAGCGGGGGCCTGGGGGAGCAGTTCTTC.

The chain's CDR3 is CASSIVIGQQNTEAFF. For the CDR3, the DNA is TGTGCCAGTAGTATAGTAATTGGACAACAGAACACTGAAGCTTTCTTT. This sequence joins TRBV19 and TRBJ1-1; a possible D gene is TRBD1 (5 bases). The CDR3 sequence is 16 residues long. Germline V gene data show CDR1 as LNHDA and CDR2 as SQIVND (reference sequence). V gave up 1 base and J gave up 1 base, with 13 bases separating them.

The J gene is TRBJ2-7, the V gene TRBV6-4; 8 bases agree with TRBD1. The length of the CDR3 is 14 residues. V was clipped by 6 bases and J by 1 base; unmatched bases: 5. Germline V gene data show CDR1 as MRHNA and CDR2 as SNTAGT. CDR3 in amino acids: CASRRTGTSYEQYF. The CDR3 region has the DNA TGTGCCAGCAGACGGACAGGGACGTCCTACGAGCAGTACTTC.

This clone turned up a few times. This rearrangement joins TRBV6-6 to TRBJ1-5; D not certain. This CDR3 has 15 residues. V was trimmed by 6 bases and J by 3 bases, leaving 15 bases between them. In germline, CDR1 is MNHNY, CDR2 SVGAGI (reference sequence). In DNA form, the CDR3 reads TGTGCCAGCAGCTCATTGACGGACTCCAATCAGCCCCAGCATTTT. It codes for CASSSLTDSNQPQHF.

The DNA of the CDR3 is TGCAGCGCGCCGACCGGAGCCCTCTACAATGAGCAGTTCTTC. This translates into CSAPTGALYNEQFF. This rearrangement joins TRBV29-1 to TRBJ2-1, with no clear D. The CDR3 extends over 14 amino acids. Trimming removed 7 bases from V and 3 bases from J, with 16 bases in between. Germline V gene lookup returns CDR1 SQVTM and CDR2 ANQGSEA.

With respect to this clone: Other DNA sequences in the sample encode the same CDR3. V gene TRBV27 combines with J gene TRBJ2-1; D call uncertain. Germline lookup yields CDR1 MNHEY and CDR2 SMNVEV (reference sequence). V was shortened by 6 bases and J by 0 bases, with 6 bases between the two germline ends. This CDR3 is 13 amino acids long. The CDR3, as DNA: TGTGCCAGCAGATTGGACTCCTACAATGAGCAGTTCTTC. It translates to CASRLDSYNEQFF.

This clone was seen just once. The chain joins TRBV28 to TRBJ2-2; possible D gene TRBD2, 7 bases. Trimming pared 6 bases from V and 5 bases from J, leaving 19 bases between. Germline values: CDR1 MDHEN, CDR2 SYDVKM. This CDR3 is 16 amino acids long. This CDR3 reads CASRKSGRGRTGELFF. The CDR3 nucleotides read TGTGCCAGCAGAAAATCAGGGAGGGGGAGGACCGGGGAGCTGTTTTTT.

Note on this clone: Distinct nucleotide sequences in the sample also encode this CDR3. CDR3 sequence reads: CATSRDLGRGYEQYF. DNA for the CDR3: TGTGCCACCAGCAGAGATTTAGGCAGGGGCTACGAGCAGTACTTC. The gene calls are TRBV15 and TRBJ2-7; a weak D match, TRBD1 (6 bases). Germline loops: CDR1 LNHNV, CDR2 YYDKDF (reference sequence). This CDR3 has 15 amino acids. V lost 0 bases, J lost 3 bases, and 12 bases lay in between.

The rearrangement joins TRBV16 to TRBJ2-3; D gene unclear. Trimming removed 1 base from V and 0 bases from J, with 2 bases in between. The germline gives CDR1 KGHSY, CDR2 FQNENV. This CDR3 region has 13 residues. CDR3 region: CASSQFSTDTQYF. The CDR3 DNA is TGTGCCAGCAGCCAATTTAGCACAGATACGCAGTATTTT.

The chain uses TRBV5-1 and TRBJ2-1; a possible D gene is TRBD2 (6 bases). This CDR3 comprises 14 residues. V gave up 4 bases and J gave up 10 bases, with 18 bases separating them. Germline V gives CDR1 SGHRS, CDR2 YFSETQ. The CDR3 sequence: CASSTTSRPGEQFF. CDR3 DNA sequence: TGCGCCAGCAGCACGACTAGTCGCCCAGGGGAGCAGTTCTTC.

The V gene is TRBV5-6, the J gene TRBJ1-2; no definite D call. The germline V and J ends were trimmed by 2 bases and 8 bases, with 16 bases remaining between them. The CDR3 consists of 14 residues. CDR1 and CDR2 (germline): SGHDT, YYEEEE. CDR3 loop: CASSFGGIQRGYTF. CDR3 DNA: TGTGCCAGCAGCTTTGGAGGTATCCAGCGGGGCTACACCTTC.

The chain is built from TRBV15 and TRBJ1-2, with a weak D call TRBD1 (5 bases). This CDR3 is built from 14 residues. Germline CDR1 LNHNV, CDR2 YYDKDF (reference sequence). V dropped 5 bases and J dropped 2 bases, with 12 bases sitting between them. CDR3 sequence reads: CATSSGGTNYGYTF. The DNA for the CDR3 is TGTGCCACCAGCTCCGGGGGGACGAACTATGGCTACACCTTC.

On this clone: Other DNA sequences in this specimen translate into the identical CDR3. This chain's CDR3 is CASSQGQGNTEAFF. CDR3 bases: TGTGCCAGCAGCCAAGGGCAGGGGAACACTGAAGCTTTCTTT. The J gene is TRBJ1-1, the V gene TRBV4-2, with D possibly being TRBD1 (5 bases). The CDR3 runs 14 residues. Germline V gene data show CDR1 as LGHNA and CDR2 as YNFKEQ. Deletions cut 1 base from V and 1 base from J, with 7 bases between.

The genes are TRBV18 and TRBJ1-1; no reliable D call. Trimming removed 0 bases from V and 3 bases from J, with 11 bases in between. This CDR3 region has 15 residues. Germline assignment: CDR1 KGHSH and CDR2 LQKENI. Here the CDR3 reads CASSPPNGRDTEAFF. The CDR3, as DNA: TGTGCCAGCTCACCACCGAATGGGAGGGACACTGAAGCTTTCTTT.

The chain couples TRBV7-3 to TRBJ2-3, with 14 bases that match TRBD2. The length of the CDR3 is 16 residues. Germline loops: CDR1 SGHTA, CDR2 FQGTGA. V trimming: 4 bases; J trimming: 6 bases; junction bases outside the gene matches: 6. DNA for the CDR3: TGTGCCAGCAGCTCCGGACTAGCGGGAGGCCCGGATACGCAGTATTTT. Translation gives CASSSGLAGGPDTQYF.